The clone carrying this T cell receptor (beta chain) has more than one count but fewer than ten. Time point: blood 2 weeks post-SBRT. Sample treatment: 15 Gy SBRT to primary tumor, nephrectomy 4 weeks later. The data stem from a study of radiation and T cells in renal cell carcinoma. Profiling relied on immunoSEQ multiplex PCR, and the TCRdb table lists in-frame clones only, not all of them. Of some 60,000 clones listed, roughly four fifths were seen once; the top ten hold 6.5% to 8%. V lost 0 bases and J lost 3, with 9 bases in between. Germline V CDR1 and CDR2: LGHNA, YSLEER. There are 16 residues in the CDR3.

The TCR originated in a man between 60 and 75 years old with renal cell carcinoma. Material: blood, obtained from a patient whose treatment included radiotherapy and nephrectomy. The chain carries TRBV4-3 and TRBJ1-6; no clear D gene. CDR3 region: CASSQEVADYNSPLHF. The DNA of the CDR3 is TGCGCCAGCAGCCAAGAAGTGGCTGACTATAATTCACCCCTCCACTTT.